A single T cell receptor beta chain is shown here with its context. MiXCR, applied by TCRdb to the PCR reads, yields one record per CDR3 protein. In the table there are about 19,000 distinct CDR3 sequences, roughly 63% of which are singletons. This entry belongs to a study of vaccination and CD4 T cells after COVID-19. Study overall: The convalescents included six males and four females, and among them two were Hispanic while seven were Caucasian.

Germline CDR1 and CDR2: SGHDT and YYEEEE. V was clipped by 4 bases and J by 1 base, with 2 bases between them. This CDR3 is built from 11 residues. Spanning March to December 2020, the positive PCR dates came before US Alpha, Beta and Delta variants. The chain joins TRBV5-6 to TRBJ1-1; D not resolved. The sequence came from a human donor who had recovered from COVID-19. The sample consisted of CD4+ T cells from blood, taken after SARS-CoV-2 vaccination. The DNA of the CDR3 is TGTGCCAGCAGCCGGAACACTGAAGCTTTCTTT. This encodes CASSRNTEAFF. The variable domain in full, completed from reference TRBV5-6 and TRBJ1-1, reads DAGVTQSPTHLIKTRGQQVTLRCSPKSGHDTVSWYQQALGQGPQFIFQYYEEEERQRGNFPDRFSGHQFPNYSSELNVNALLLGDSALYLCASSRNTEAFFGQGTRLTVV.